The 8 T cell receptor beta chains given below trace back to one sample, sequenced in a study of type 1 regulatory T cells. TCRdb reprocessed the reads with MiXCR, giving one entry per CDR3 protein. The sample holds roughly 71,000 distinct CDR3 sequences; 20% to 25% are singletons and the top ten take 8.3%. Study-wide findings and caveats: Compared with non-Tr1 cells, Tr1 cells showed a narrower TCR repertoire.

These TCRs' antigens remain unknown. The material sequenced was cultured type 1 regulatory T (Tr1) cells, either the whole culture or a sorted fraction (not recorded which). The source of these receptors is a human donor in good health.

In its sample, this clonotype was seen many times. The V call is TRBV20-1, the J call TRBJ2-7; D may be TRBD2 (6 bases). The CDR3 is 12 residues long. Germline CDR1 DFQATT, CDR2 SNEGSKA (reference sequence). Trimming cost V 3 bases and J 5 bases, with 11 bases left between them. CDR3 sequence reads: CSASLAINEQYF. Here the CDR3 DNA reads TGCAGTGCTAGTCTAGCGATCAACGAGCAGTACTTC.

This clonotype came up many times. The chain recombines TRBV5-1 with TRBJ1-1; D gene ambiguous. Germline V gene lookup returns CDR1 SGHRS and CDR2 YFSETQ. CDR3 size: 14 residues. The germline V and J ends were trimmed by 0 bases and 2 bases, with 8 bases remaining between them. The CDR3 is CASSLEASNTEAFF. Here the CDR3 DNA reads TGCGCCAGCAGCTTGGAGGCCAGTAACACTGAAGCTTTCTTT.

This clonotype has just a few counts. The rearrangement links TRBV5-1 to TRBJ1-2; the D gene is possibly TRBD1 (5 bases). Deletions cut 3 bases from V and 8 bases from J, with 17 bases between. The CDR3 length is 14 residues. Per germline, CDR1 SGHRS and CDR2 YFSETQ. The CDR3 nucleotides read TGCGCCAGCAGCTCGGGACGGCCGCTATGGGGCTACACCTTC. Translated: CASSSGRPLWGYTF.

The rearrangement uses TRBV19 and TRBJ1-5; no clear D gene. This CDR3 contains 14 residues. In germline, CDR1 is LNHDA, CDR2 SQIVND (reference sequence). Trimming stripped 5 bases from V and 6 bases from J, with 14 bases between. This chain's CDR3 is CASSGGKNGQPQHF. The CDR3 DNA sequence: TGTGCCAGTAGTGGCGGGAAGAACGGTCAGCCCCAGCATTTT.

This clonotype was seen a few times. This rearrangement joins TRBV29-1 to TRBJ1-2, with TRBD1 as a possible D gene (5 bases). Deletions cut 4 bases from V and 4 bases from J, with 13 bases between. CDR3 length equals 13 residues. Germline V gene lookup returns CDR1 SQVTM and CDR2 ANQGSEA. The CDR3 loop is CSVVAGSGYGYTF. CDR3 nucleotide sequence: TGCAGCGTTGTGGCAGGGTCGGGCTATGGCTACACCTTC.

The genes are TRBV12-3 or TRBV12-4 and TRBJ2-3; TRBD2 matches at 10 bases. The CDR3 length is 16 residues. The V segment lost 6 bases and the J segment 3 bases; nucleotides outside the gene matches: 9. The CDR3 loop is CASSYKPGLATDTQYF. CDR3 DNA sequence: TGTGCCAGCAGCTATAAGCCGGGACTAGCGACAGATACGCAGTATTTT.

The genes are TRBV7-9 and TRBJ2-1; D possibly uses TRBD1 or TRBD2 (6 bases each). The CDR3 spans 15 residues. Germline V gives CDR1 SEHNR, CDR2 FQNEAQ (reference sequence). V lost 2 bases and J lost 0, with 8 bases in between. Written as DNA, the CDR3 is TGTGCCAGCAGCTTACGGGGGCCCTCCTACAATGAGCAGTTCTTC. Translated, it gives CASSLRGPSYNEQFF. Combining the CDR3 with reference TRBV7-9 and TRBJ2-1 gives the whole variable domain DTGVSQNPRHKITKRGQNVTFRCDPISEHNRLYWYRQTLGQGPEFLTYFQNEAQLEKSRLLSDRFSAERPKGSFSTLEIQRTEQGDSAMYLCASSLRGPSYNEQFFGPGTRLTVL.

V gene TRBV10-1 combines with J gene TRBJ2-7; TRBD2 is a possible D gene (6 bases). The CDR3 runs 14 residues. Between the trimmed V and J ends, which lost 7 bases and 0 bases, there was a span of 13 bases. The germline V gene encodes CDR1 WNHNN and CDR2 SYGVQD (reference sequence). The DNA for the CDR3 is TGCGCCAGCATCGCAGCGGGCCTCTCCTACGAGCAGTACTTC. It specifies CASIAAGLSYEQYF.